This is a list of T cell receptor beta chains from one sample in a study of shared clonotypes between healthy human individuals. Generated by immunoSEQ multiplex PCR, the TCRdb table keeps only in-frame clones and is missing some. The sample shows some 1.1 million clones, 70% to 85% of them seen only once. The specimen was memory CD4+ T cells from PBMCs. These TCRs come from a man between 18 and 29 years old in good health. Some clones in this sample may be carry-over from other donors' samples. The CDR3 runs from the conserved cysteine through the conserved F or W. The order of the fields is clone size, J gene, V gene, D gene, CDR3 protein, CDR3 DNA. The D gene is left open where the match is weak. Some rows mark clone size as missing; the rest say once, few, many or name a class of expanded clone.

NA | TRBJ1-2 | TRBV30 | NA | CAWKKSAKNYGYTF | TGTGCCTGGAAAAAATCTGCCAAGAACTATGGCTACACCTTC
NA | TRBJ1-2 | TRBV2 | NA | CASTLDPNATF | TGTGCCAGCACCCTTGACCCAAACGCAACCTTC
few | TRBJ1-1 | TRBV29-1 | TRBD1 | CSVQQGENTEAFF | TGCAGCGTTCAACAGGGGGAAAACACTGAAGCTTTCTTT
NA | TRBJ2-2 | TRBV7-2 | NA | CASSLVGAGSAGELFF | TGTGCCAGCAGCTTAGTCGGGGCAGGTAGCGCCGGGGAGCTGTTTTTT
many | TRBJ2-7 | TRBV5-6 | TRBD2 | CASSLGGSGYEQYF | TGTGCCAGCAGCCTGGGGGGGAGCGGCTACGAGCAGTACTTC
NA | TRBJ2-7 | TRBV20-1 | NA | CSPPGADEQYF | TGCAGTCCCCCTGGAGCGGACGAGCAGTACTTC
NA | TRBJ2-7 | TRBV11-3 | TRBD2 | CASSGTGTSGSYEQYF | TGTGCCAGCAGCGGAACCGGGACTAGCGGTTCCTACGAGCAGTACTTC
NA | TRBJ1-4 | TRBV2 | NA | CASRVDNGEKLFF | TGTGCCAGCAGAGTCGATAACGGGGAAAAACTGTTTTTT
NA | TRBJ1-4 | TRBV7-9 | TRBD1 | CASSLQGQNNEKLFF | TGTGCCAGCAGCCTCCAGGGACAGAATAATGAAAAACTGTTTTTT
NA | TRBJ1-4 | TRBV4-1 | TRBD1 | CASSRIRGQDEKLFF | TGCGCCAGCAGCCGAATCCGGGGACAGGATGAAAAACTGTTTTTT
NA | TRBJ2-7 | TRBV7-9 | NA | CASSLLTEQYF | TGTGCCAGCAGCTTACTGACCGAGCAGTACTTC
NA | TRBJ2-2 | TRBV28 | NA | CASRNSRDTGELFF | TGTGCCAGCCGGAATTCGCGGGACACCGGGGAGCTGTTTTTT
NA | TRBJ2-7 | TRBV4-2 | TRBD2 | CASSQAQGLGHYEQYF | TGTGCCAGCAGCCAGGCCCAGGGACTAGGCCACTACGAGCAGTACTTC
once | TRBJ1-2 | TRBV7-2 | TRBD1 | CASSYTGQGTDGYTF | TGTGCCAGCAGCTACACGGGACAGGGAACGGATGGCTACACCTTC
once | TRBJ1-1 | TRBV19 | NA | CASSRTVGNTEAFF | TGTGCCAGTAGTAGGACGGTGGGGAACACTGAAGCTTTCTTT
NA | TRBJ2-7 | TRBV18 | NA | CASSPNSNYEQYF | TGTGCCAGCTCACCCAACTCTAACTACGAGCAGTACTTC
NA | TRBJ1-1 | TRBV7-2 | NA | CASSGIRDGAPLF | TGTGCCAGCAGCGGAATCCGAGACGGAGCGCCCCTTTTT
NA | TRBJ2-5 | TRBV30 | TRBD2 | CAWSGLAGVQETQYF | TGTGCCTGGAGCGGACTAGCGGGAGTTCAAGAGACCCAGTACTTC
NA | TRBJ2-1 | TRBV9 | TRBD2 | CASSVASGGYNEQFF | TGTGCCAGCAGCGTAGCGAGCGGGGGCTACAATGAGCAGTTCTTC
NA | TRBJ2-4 | TRBV28 | NA | CASSLSPLAIQYF | TGTGCCAGCAGTTTATCCCCCTTGGCCATTCAGTACTTC